This T cell receptor (beta chain) stems from a study of blood T cell repertoires in COVID-19. Germline-derived CDR1 and CDR2 are SGHTA and FQGNSA. The CDR3 is 11 amino acids. Between the trimmed V and J ends, which lost 5 bases and 4 bases, there was a span of 6 bases. Measured with immunoSEQ multiplex PCR; TCRdb has only the in-frame clones, and not every one. The repertoire consists of 140,000 or so clones, with roughly 87% occurring once and the leading ten covering approximately 0.95%. Sequencing was done on a sample of peripheral blood. This clonotype was sampled from a woman between 45 and 65 years old with acute or convalescent COVID-19. The chain links TRBV7-2 to TRBJ2-7; no reliable D call. The CDR3 DNA follows: TGTGCCAGCAGCGGGCCTTACGAGCAGTACTTC. Protein sequence: CASSGPYEQYF.